The source of this TCR beta chain is a study of regulatory T cells in long-lasting Graves disease. The sample's time point: newly diagnosed GD, antithyroid drugs for less than 3 months. With RNA extracted from PBMCs as input, the TCR library was made. The V gene lost 0 bases and the J gene lost 1 base, with 9 bases spanning the gap. This CDR3 spans 15 amino acids. Germline loops: CDR1 LNHNV, CDR2 YYDKDF (reference sequence). This clonotype was counted only a few times. Construction of TCR beta libraries relied on iRepertoire HTBI primers and on Arm-PCR targeting CDR3 regions. TCRdb processed the multiplex PCR reads anew with MiXCR; each CDR3 protein has one entry. This table has about 540,000 distinct CDR3 sequences, 13% appearing once. These same records also appear under a second study, on T cells in Graves' hyperthyroidism and ophthalmopathy.

The V call is TRBV15, the J call TRBJ2-5, with D possibly being TRBD2 (6 bases). The origin of this receptor is a young man with Graves disease. The sequences come from peripheral blood mononuclear cells (PBMCs), collected at new diagnosis, from a patient treated with antithyroid drugs. CDR3 bases: TGTGCCACCAGCAGAGATATGGGGGGCCAAGAGACCCAGTACTTC. Translated, it gives CATSRDMGGQETQYF.